Presented here are 20 T cell receptor beta chains from one specimen sequenced in a study of T-cell reconstitution after alpha-beta-depleted transplantation in children. Researchers prepared the TCRbeta library using unique molecular identifiers, the study reports. TCRdb itself ran the PCR reads through MiXCR, one entry per CDR3 protein. Among fewer than 700,000 distinct CDR3 sequences, more than 20% were seen once, and the ten largest hold 11% to 15%. The specimen comprised PBMCs, mostly from graft donor cells, sampled 360 days after TCRalphabeta/CD19-depleted stem cell transplant. The receptors derive from a boy less than two years old who had a stem cell transplant for acute myeloid leukemia, so the T cells may come from the graft donor.

This clonotype was recorded a few times. The chain has TRBV7-3 and TRBJ2-3; D is possibly TRBD1 (6 bases). The CDR3 spans 14 residues. Trimming took off 2 bases at V and 3 bases at J, with 9 bases between the two ends. CDR1 and CDR2 from the germline V gene are SGHTA and FQGTGA. This chain's CDR3 is CASSLSQGTDTQYF. DNA of the CDR3: TGTGCCAGCAGCTTATCACAGGGAACAGATACGCAGTATTTT.

This clonotype was seen ten or more times. The chain combines TRBV7-2 with TRBJ2-1, with 11 bases identical to TRBD2. The CDR3 has 15 amino acids. The V and J ends lost 2 bases and 6 bases, in that order; junction bases with no gene match: 3. Germline values: CDR1 SGHTA, CDR2 FQGNSA. CDR3: CASSLTSGGGNEQFF. The DNA for the CDR3 is TGTGCCAGCAGCTTAACTAGCGGGGGTGGCAATGAGCAGTTCTTC. The complete variable domain, with remaining parts taken from reference TRBV7-2 and TRBJ2-1, reads GAGVSQSPSNKVTEKGKDVELRCDPISGHTALYWYRQSLGQGLEFLIYFQGNSAPDKSGLPSDRFSAERTGGSVSTLTIQRTQQEDSAVYLCASSLTSGGGNEQFFGPGTRLTVL.

V is TRBV11-2 and J is TRBJ2-7; D is uncertain. V was shortened by 2 bases and J by 1 base, with 6 bases between the two germline ends. This CDR3 comprises 13 residues. Germline CDR1 is SGHAT and CDR2 is FQNNGV. The CDR3 here is CASSLSESYEQYV. The DNA of the CDR3 is TGTGCCAGCAGCTTATCCGAATCCTACGAGCAGTACGTC.

V usage is TRBV5-6 and J usage is TRBJ2-3, with 9 positions matching TRBD2. Germline-derived CDR1 and CDR2 are SGHDT and YYEEEE. Trimming at V came to 0 bases and at J to 6 bases, leaving 5 bases not matched to a gene. The CDR3 sequence is 15 residues long. The CDR3 region is CASSLVYAGGDTQYF. CDR3 DNA sequence: TGTGCCAGCAGCTTGGTGTACGCGGGGGGGGATACGCAGTATTTT.

The chain has TRBV20-1 and TRBJ2-2, with TRBD1 matching over 7 bases. The CDR3 is made up of 15 amino acids. J was trimmed by 3 bases and V by 2 bases; bases with no gene match: 6. Germline V gene lookup returns CDR1 DFQATT and CDR2 SNEGSKA (reference sequence). The CDR3 DNA sequence: TGCAGTGCTAGAAGAGGGACAGATCACACCGGGGAGCTGTTTTTT. Its translation is CSARRGTDHTGELFF.

This chain joins TRBV3-1 and TRBJ1-2; tentatively, D is TRBD1 (6 bases). This CDR3 spans 15 amino acids. The germline V gene has CDR1 LGHDT and CDR2 YNNKEL (reference sequence). Deletions cut 1 base from V and 8 bases from J, with 17 bases between. CDR3 amino acids: CASSQAYGRGGGYTF. CDR3 DNA sequence: TGTGCCAGCAGCCAAGCCTACGGCAGAGGGGGGGGCTACACCTTC.

The rearrangement uses TRBV12-3 or TRBV12-4 and TRBJ1-1, with a tentative D call TRBD1 (6 bases). The CDR3 is 16 amino acids. The V gene lost 2 bases and the J gene lost 5 bases, with 18 bases spanning the gap. The CDR3 nucleotides read TGTGCCAGCAGTTTAATGTATTCGGGGAGGGGGACTGAAGCTTTCTTT. This codes for CASSLMYSGRGTEAFF.

This clonotype has at least ten counts. The V call is TRBV7-3, the J call TRBJ1-3; the D gene is possibly TRBD1 (5 bases). The germline gives CDR1 SGHTA, CDR2 FQGTGA. The CDR3 extends over 20 amino acids. Between the trimmed V and J ends, which lost 4 bases and 0 bases, there was a span of 25 bases. The CDR3 sequence is CASSYKRGFQTLSSGNTIYF. The CDR3 DNA reads TGTGCCAGCAGCTATAAACGGGGGTTTCAAACCCTAAGCTCTGGAAACACCATATATTTT.

This clonotype was observed once. The CDR3 coding sequence is TGTGCCAGCAGCTTGGGAACTAGCGCGTACACCGGGGAGCTGTTTTTT. Translation: CASSLGTSAYTGELFF. V gene TRBV5-6 combines with J gene TRBJ2-2, with 7 bases aligning to TRBD2. Germline V lookup: CDR1 SGHDT, CDR2 YYEEEE. This CDR3 has 16 amino acids. The J segment lost 3 bases and the V segment lost 0 bases, leaving 5 bases of the junction unmatched.

V is TRBV5-6 and J is TRBJ2-7, with TRBD2 as a possible D gene (6 bases). CDR3 length: 12 residues. Germline V gene lookup returns CDR1 SGHDT and CDR2 YYEEEE. V was clipped by 4 bases and J by 4 bases, with 9 bases between them. The CDR3 spells CASSRGTYEQYV. Here the CDR3 DNA reads TGTGCCAGCAGCCGCGGGACTTACGAGCAGTACGTC.

This clonotype showed up many times. The chain has TRBV28 and TRBJ1-3, with D possibly TRBD1 on 5 matching bases. Germline V gives CDR1 MDHEN, CDR2 SYDVKM. CDR3 size: 17 residues. Trimming pared 5 bases from V and 0 bases from J, leaving 17 bases between. This CDR3 reads CASSISFLRVSGNTIYF. The CDR3 DNA follows: TGTGCCAGCAGTATATCCTTCCTCAGGGTCTCTGGAAACACCATATATTTT.

J is TRBJ2-7 and V is TRBV10-2; TRBD2 agrees at 9 bases. This CDR3 spans 14 amino acids. Looked up from germline, CDR1 is WSHSY and CDR2 is SAAADI. V lost 6 bases to trimming and J lost 6 bases; unmatched junction nucleotides: 9. The CDR3 sequence: CASRAGGSFGEQYV. The CDR3 DNA reads TGCGCCAGCAGGGCGGGGGGGAGTTTCGGCGAGCAGTACGTC.

This clonotype was detected a few times. This chain connects TRBV24-1 to TRBJ2-2; TRBD1 is a possible D gene (5 bases). The V gene's germline CDR1 is KGHDR and CDR2 SFDVKD. CDR3 length: 16 residues. Trimming stripped 5 bases from V and 0 bases from J, with 12 bases between. The DNA for the CDR3 is TGTGCCACCAGTGTTGTAGGGGCGGCGAACACCGGGGAGCTGTTTTTT. Amino acid sequence: CATSVVGAANTGELFF.

In regard to this clonotype: The junction does not match germline at one end; this may be a read error. The gene calls are TRBV20-1 and TRBJ2-2, with 10 bases aligning to TRBD2. Germline-derived CDR1 and CDR2 are DFQATT and SNEGSKA (reference sequence). This CDR3 comprises 11 residues. CDR3 DNA: TGCAGTTTGTCCCTAGCGGGGGTGCTGTTTTTT. The encoded protein is CSLSLAGVLFF.

The rearrangement links TRBV20-1 to TRBJ2-7; 7 nucleotides match TRBD1. Germline lookup yields CDR1 DFQATT and CDR2 SNEGSKA (reference sequence). Trimming removed 1 base from V and 3 bases from J; junction bases left unmatched: 15. CDR3 length: 17 residues. CDR3 protein: CSARGHPGTESLYEQYF. CDR3 DNA sequence: TGCAGTGCTAGAGGCCACCCCGGGACAGAGTCCCTCTACGAGCAGTACTTC.

The chain carries TRBV7-9 and TRBJ2-7; TRBD1 might be the D (5 bases). In germline, CDR1 is SEHNR, CDR2 FQNEAQ (reference sequence). V gave up 8 bases and J gave up 7 bases, with 15 bases separating them. The CDR3 spans 12 residues. The CDR3 loop reads CASGKGYLEQYF. The CDR3 nucleotides read TGTGCCAGCGGCAAGGGGTATTTGGAGCAGTACTTC.

The chain joins TRBV7-2 to TRBJ2-2; D ambiguous. The germline CDR1 and CDR2 sequences are SGHTA and FQGNSA. V was pared by 3 bases and J by 6 bases, with 8 bases between. CDR3 length equals 13 residues. The CDR3 protein is CASSFALPGELFF. The CDR3, as DNA: TGTGCCAGCAGCTTCGCGCTCCCCGGGGAGCTGTTTTTT.

This chain links TRBV7-9 with TRBJ2-7; 8 bases fit TRBD1. Germline values: CDR1 SEHNR, CDR2 FQNEAQ (reference sequence). The CDR3 length is 13 residues. Trimming removed 4 bases from V and 5 bases from J; junction bases left unmatched: 4. This CDR3 is CASSSRDRNEQYF. The CDR3 DNA sequence: TGTGCCAGCAGCTCACGGGACAGGAACGAGCAGTACTTC.

The chain is built from TRBV6-1 and TRBJ2-6, with D possibly being TRBD2 (5 bases). Trimming took off 8 bases at V and 5 bases at J, with 10 bases between the two ends. Germline CDR1 reads MNHNS; CDR2 reads SASEGT. The length of the CDR3 is 13 residues. CDR3 nucleotides: TGTGCCAGCGCGAGGGCAAGGGCCAACGTCCTGACTTTC. Its protein is CASARARANVLTF.

This rearrangement joins TRBV2 to TRBJ2-1; D remains ambiguous. This CDR3 spans 14 amino acids. CDR1 and CDR2 from the germline V gene are SNHLY and FYNNEI. Trimming pared 3 bases from V and 4 bases from J, leaving 10 bases between. The CDR3 reads CASSDDTPYNEQFF. CDR3 coding DNA: TGTGCCAGCAGTGATGATACGCCGTACAATGAGCAGTTCTTC.